The sample holds a few counts of the clone carrying this T cell receptor (beta chain). Its cognate antigen is unknown. The protocol was immunoSEQ multiplex PCR, while the TCRdb copy is restricted to in-frame clones and leaves out a portion. Of 100,000 to 110,000 clones listed, 88% are singletons. This sample was included in a study of T cell responses to AZD1222 COVID-19 vaccine. Study-level results: Possibly, clonal diversity was underestimated; donors were largely white British and included more females. Unmutated variant regions are reportedly targeted by nearly half of spike-specific TCRs.

The CDR3 runs to 13 residues. V lost 3 bases to trimming and J lost 3 bases, with 8 bases between them. Germline V CDR1 and CDR2: MNHEY, SVGEGT. The chain uses TRBV6-2 or TRBV6-3 and TRBJ1-1, with TRBD1 as a possible D gene (5 bases). The sequence was collected from an adult in good health. The sequencing used peripheral blood, collected on day 0 of AZD1222 vaccination. CDR3 in DNA: TGTGCCAGCAGTTATCGCAGGGACACTGAAGCTTTCTTT. The encoded protein is CASSYRRDTEAFF.